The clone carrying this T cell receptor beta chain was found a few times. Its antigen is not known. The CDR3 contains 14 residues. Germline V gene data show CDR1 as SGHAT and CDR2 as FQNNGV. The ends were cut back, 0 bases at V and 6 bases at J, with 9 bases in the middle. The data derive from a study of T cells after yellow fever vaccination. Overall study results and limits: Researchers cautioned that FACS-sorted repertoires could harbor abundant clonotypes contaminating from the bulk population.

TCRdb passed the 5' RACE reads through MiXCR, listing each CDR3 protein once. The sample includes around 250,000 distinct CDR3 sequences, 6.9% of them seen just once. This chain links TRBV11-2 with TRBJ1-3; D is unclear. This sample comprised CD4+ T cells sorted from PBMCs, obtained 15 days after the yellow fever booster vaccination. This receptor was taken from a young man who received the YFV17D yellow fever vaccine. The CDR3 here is CASSLDTLLNTIYF. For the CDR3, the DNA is TGTGCCAGCAGCTTAGACACACTCTTAAACACCATATATTTT.